The clone carrying this T cell receptor (beta chain) has ten or more counts. Deletions cut 2 bases from V and 6 bases from J, with 10 bases between. Germline-derived CDR1 and CDR2 are MNHEY and SVGAGI. The CDR3 length is 13 residues. From the PCR reads, TCRdb called clonotypes with MiXCR, one entry per CDR3 protein. Of roughly 630,000 distinct CDR3 sequences listed, over 25% are singletons. This sample is part of a study of molecular identifiers for immune sequencing clone quantification. Sorted cell numbers of about 17,000 to 1,100,000, with 10%, 30% or 50% RNA, served as input for naive CD8 libraries.

This TCR was recovered from a human donor in good health. Some libraries in this study had Jurkat cell RNA spiked in. Specimen: naive CD8+ T cells from blood, with Jurkat cell RNA spiked in. The subset denotes: FACS-sorted CD8+CD4-CCR7+CD45RA+ naive T cells. The V call is TRBV6-5, the J call TRBJ1-1, with D hard to call. The CDR3 DNA sequence: TGTGCCAGCAGTTACGGCTCTGTTGCTGAAGCTTTCTTT. It yields the protein CASSYGSVAEAFF.